The next 18 T cell receptor beta chains were all read from a single sample in a study of CD8+ T cells in alopecia areata. Extraction of RNA preceded its reverse transcription into cDNA, which served as the sequencing template. The assay was immunoSEQ multiplex PCR, and TCRdb's table has in-frame clones only and misses some. This sample comprises 2,500 to 3,500 clones, none seen once only. The sequenced sample was lesional skin. These receptors all come from a C3H/HeJ mouse with alopecia areata. Strain haplotype at MHC: H2-k.

The sample holds many counts of this clone. Mouse germline and gene names are used. The read falls 4 residues short of the CDR3 end, and the missing part is taken from the germline J gene. The J gene is TRBJ2-7, the V gene TRBV13-3; 9 positions agree with TRBD2. V gave up 2 bases and J gave up 3 bases; unmatched junction bases: 0. This CDR3 contains 13 residues. Germline V lookup: CDR1 NNHDY, CDR2 SYVADS. The part of the CDR3 DNA that was read is TGTGCCAGCAGTGACTGGGGGGGCTAT. This translates into CASSDWGGY. The full CDR3 is CASSDWGGYEQYF.

This clone was seen repeatedly, ten times or more. Gene names are mouse gene names. The CDR3 end falls 4 residues outside the read, so it is completed with the germline J gene. The V gene is TRBV19, the J gene TRBJ1-4; the D gene is possibly TRBD1 (5 bases). In germline, CDR1 is FNHDT, CDR2 SITEND (reference sequence). V lost 5 bases and J 3 bases, leaving 11 bases between the germline ends. CDR3 length equals 14 residues. This CDR3 reads CASSPDRTNERLFF. The part of the CDR3 DNA that was read is TGTGCCAGCAGCCCTGACAGAACCAACGAA.

This clone was seen only a few times. Gene names follow the mouse nomenclature. CDR3 protein: CASSDRLGGTETLYF. CDR3 DNA, as far as it was read: TGTGCCAGCAGTGATAGACTGGGGGGAACAGAA. This sequence joins TRBV13-3 and TRBJ2-3; 10 bases map to TRBD2. Coverage ceases 4 residues before the CDR3 finishes, and the germline J gene fills in the end. This CDR3 is built from 15 residues. V was pared by 1 base and J by 4 bases, with 3 bases of the junction left unmatched. The germline gives CDR1 NNHDY, CDR2 SYVADS.

In this sample, this clone turned up many times. Genes here carry mouse names. The sequenced fragment ends 4 residues before the CDR3 boundary, so the rest is inferred from the germline J gene. The chain recombines TRBV12-1 with TRBJ2-1, with TRBD2 matching 7 bases. J lost 4 bases, V lost 0 bases, and 5 bases had no gene match. There are 15 residues in the CDR3. Per the germline V gene, CDR1 is SGHSN and CDR2 is HYEKVE. The CDR3 sequence: CASSLLWGRYAEQFF. The covered CDR3 bases are TGTGCCAGCTCTCTCCTCTGGGGGAGGTATGCT.

This clone was seen many times. Mouse gene names and germline throughout. Read coverage stops 4 residues before the CDR3 terminus; the germline J gene supplies the remainder. The chain carries TRBV19 and TRBJ2-1, with D possibly matching TRBD1 (6 bases). Trimming took 3 bases from V and 0 from J, leaving 10 bases between them. Germline CDR1 and CDR2: FNHDT and SITEND (reference sequence). The CDR3 has 15 residues. The part of the CDR3 DNA that was read is TGTGCCAGCAGTAAACAGGGATATAACTATGCT. Its protein is CASSKQGYNYA. The whole CDR3 protein reads CASSKQGYNYAEQFF.

This clone was seen ten or more times. Mouse gene names and germline throughout. Read data end 4 residues before the CDR3 end; the end is taken from the germline J gene. The chain couples TRBV19 to TRBJ1-1; D not resolved. CDR3 size: 14 residues. Trimming left V 2 bases short and J 0 bases short, with 8 bases between. Germline CDR1 and CDR2: FNHDT and SITEND (reference sequence). CDR3 DNA, as far as it was read: TGTGCCAGCAGTATTATTACAGCAAACACA. It translates to CASSIITANT. The entire CDR3 protein reads CASSIITANTEVFF.

In this sample, this clone turned up many times. The genes are named according to mouse. The observed sequence ends 4 residues before the CDR3 terminus, with the missing tail filled in from the germline J gene. V gene TRBV31 combines with J gene TRBJ1-2; TRBD1 matches 7 bases. The trim removed 1 base at V and 4 bases at J, leaving 6 bases unmatched. CDR3 length: 14 residues. The germline gives CDR1 GKSSPN, CDR2 SITVG. The CDR3 protein is CAWSRRGQGSDYTF. The sequenced CDR3 bases are TGTGCCTGGAGTCGTAGGGGGCAGGGCTCC.

A remark on this clone: The gene names given are mouse names. The read comes to an end 4 residues before the CDR3 does, leaving the germline J gene to fill in the end. The rearrangement links TRBV19 to TRBJ2-1, with D maybe TRBD1 (5 bases). Germline CDR1 is FNHDT and CDR2 is SITEND (reference sequence). CDR3 size: 13 residues. V was cut by 2 bases and J by 3 bases, with 6 bases left in between. The CDR3 protein is CASSMRGYAEQFF. The sequenced part of the CDR3 DNA is TGTGCCAGCAGTATGAGGGGCTATGCT.

This clone was observed a handful of times. The genes and germline here are from mouse. The read terminates 4 residues ahead of where the CDR3 ends, so the germline J gene completes it. The chain joins TRBV2 to TRBJ1-4, with TRBD1 matching 7 bases. V trimming: 4 bases; J trimming: 3 bases; junction bases outside the gene matches: 5. The CDR3 is made up of 15 amino acids. Germline V gene lookup returns CDR1 LGHNA and CDR2 YSYQKL. The CDR3 is CASSLDRATNERLFF. Incomplete CDR3 DNA: TGTGCCAGCAGCCTCGACAGGGCGACCAACGAA.

This clone was found a few times. These gene names are mouse names. The read ends 4 residues shy of where the CDR3 ends; the end is completed using the germline J gene. This chain uses TRBV13-3 with TRBJ2-7; a weak D match, TRBD1 (5 bases). Per germline, CDR1 NNHDY and CDR2 SYVADS. The CDR3 covers 13 residues. Trimming stripped 5 bases from V and 0 bases from J, with 9 bases between. CDR3 sequence reads: CASREGSSYEQYF. Incomplete CDR3 DNA: TGTGCCAGCAGGGAGGGGAGCTCCTAT.

In this sample, this clone turned up many times. All gene names here are mouse names. The read is 4 residues too short to cover the CDR3 end, so that end is filled in from the germline J gene. The gene calls are TRBV13-1 and TRBJ2-3, with 12 nucleotides matching TRBD2. The V segment lost 3 bases and the J segment 1 base; nucleotides outside the gene matches: 3. In germline, CDR1 is NSHNY, CDR2 SYGAGN. The CDR3 length is 16 residues. This CDR3 reads CASSGRDWGGAETLYF. CDR3 DNA (partial): TGTGCCAGCAGTGGCCGGGACTGGGGGGGTGCAGAA.

This clone turned up a few times. Since a far larger clone is one base different, this is likely a read error. Any gene name here is a mouse gene name. The missing CDR3 end, 4 residues past where the read stops, is filled in from the germline J gene. This sample also contains other DNA sequences that code for the same CDR3. V is TRBV31 and J is TRBJ1-1, with TRBD1 matching over 10 bases. Germline V gene lookup returns CDR1 GKSSPN and CDR2 SITVG. The CDR3 sequence is 16 residues long. V was clipped by 1 base and J by 0 bases; unmatched bases: 5. The CDR3 spells CAWSRDRGVANTEVFF. The sequenced CDR3 bases are TGTGCCTGGAGTCGGGACAGGGGTGTGGCAAACACA.

This clone occurred many times. Mouse gene names and germline throughout. From the germline J gene comes the end of the CDR3, since the read stops 4 residues before it. This rearrangement joins TRBV17 to TRBJ2-4; 10 nucleotides match TRBD2. The CDR3 spans 15 residues. Trimming removed 5 bases from V and 1 base from J; junction bases left unmatched: 3. Germline CDR1 MNHDT, CDR2 YYDKIL. This chain's CDR3 is CASSQTGGRQNTLYF. CDR3 DNA, as far as it was read: TGTGCTAGCAGTCAGACTGGGGGGCGTCAAAAC.

Many counts were recorded for this clone. At residue 15, the TCRdb protein and translated DNA are inconsistent; the protein given comes from the DNA. Genes and germline come from the mouse. The read is 3 residues too short to cover the CDR3 end, so that end is filled in from the germline J gene. The rearrangement links TRBV12-1 to TRBJ1-3, with 10 bases matching TRBD1. The ends lost 0 bases at V and 4 bases at J; junction bases unmatched: 11. The CDR3 loop spans 18 amino acids. The germline CDR1 and CDR2 sequences are SGHSN and HYEKVE. CDR3 amino acids: CASSLAPRDRGWGNTLYF. CDR3 DNA, as far as it was read: TGTGCCAGCTCTCTCGCTCCCCGGGACAGGGGTTGGGGAAATACG.

This clone occurred a few times. Mouse gene names apply. The sequence runs out 4 residues before the end of the CDR3; the remainder is reconstructed from the germline J gene. The rearrangement uses TRBV13-3 and TRBJ2-1; 11 nucleotides match TRBD1. Per the germline V gene, CDR1 is NNHDY and CDR2 is SYVADS. This CDR3 has 15 residues. The CDR3 sequence is CASSDAGDRGAEQFF. The sequenced CDR3 bases are TGTGCCAGCAGTGATGCTGGGGACAGGGGGGCT.

This clone has a count of ten or more. Gene names and germline match the mouse. The read finishes 4 residues shy of the CDR3 end, and the germline J gene is used to complete it. This chain joins TRBV13-1 and TRBJ1-2; 9 nucleotides agree with TRBD1. V was pared by 3 bases and J by 0 bases, with 0 bases of the junction left unmatched. The germline gives CDR1 NSHNY, CDR2 SYGAGN. This CDR3 region has 14 residues. This CDR3 reads CASSGQGANSDYTF. CDR3 bases read: TGTGCCAGCAGTGGACAGGGGGCAAACTCC.

Remarks on this clone: Mouse germline and gene names are used. CDR3 DNA (partial): TGTGCCAGCAGTGATGCGCCTGGGAGGGCAGAA. Its protein is CASSDAPGRAE. In full, the CDR3 reads CASSDAPGRAETLYF. The chain is built from TRBV13-3 and TRBJ2-3; D is possibly TRBD2 (5 bases). The sequence runs out 4 residues before the end of the CDR3; the remainder is reconstructed from the germline J gene. V shed 0 bases and J shed 3 bases, with 11 bases lying between them. The CDR3 spans 15 residues. Germline V CDR1 and CDR2: NNHDY, SYVADS.

This clone was recorded a few times. Any gene name here is a mouse gene name. Read coverage stops 4 residues before the CDR3 terminus; the germline J gene supplies the remainder. The J gene is TRBJ2-4, the V gene TRBV13-1; no firm D call. Trimming pared 4 bases from V and 1 base from J, leaving 10 bases between. CDR1 is NSHNY, CDR2 SYGAGN, per germline. The CDR3 is 14 residues long. The DNA read from the CDR3 is TGTGCCAGCAGTCCGTCGAAGGGTCAAAAC. It encodes CASSPSKGQN. In full, the CDR3 reads CASSPSKGQNTLYF.